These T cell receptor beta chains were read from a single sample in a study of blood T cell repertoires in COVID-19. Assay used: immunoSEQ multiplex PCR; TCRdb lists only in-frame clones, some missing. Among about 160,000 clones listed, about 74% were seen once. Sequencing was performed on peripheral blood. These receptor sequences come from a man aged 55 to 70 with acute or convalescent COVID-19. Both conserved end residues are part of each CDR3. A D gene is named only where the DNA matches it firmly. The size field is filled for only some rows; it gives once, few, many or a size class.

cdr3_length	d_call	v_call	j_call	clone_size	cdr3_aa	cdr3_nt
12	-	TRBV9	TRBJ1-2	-	CASSVLHPGYTF	TGTGCCAGCAGCGTCTTACACCCCGGCTACACCTTC
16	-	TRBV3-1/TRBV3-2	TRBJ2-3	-	CASSQGSLSSTDTQYF	TGTGCCAGCAGCCAAGGCTCACTATCTAGCACAGATACGCAGTATTTT
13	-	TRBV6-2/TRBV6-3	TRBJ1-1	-	CASSYPPGTEAFF	TGTGCCAGCAGTTACCCCCCGGGCACTGAAGCTTTCTTT
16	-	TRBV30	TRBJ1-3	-	CAWSANTPRSGNTIYF	TGTGCCTGGAGTGCCAATACACCTCGCTCTGGAAACACCATATATTTT
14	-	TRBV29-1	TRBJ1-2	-	CSVEGTSTNYGYTF	TGCAGCGTTGAAGGGACATCTACAAACTATGGCTACACCTTC
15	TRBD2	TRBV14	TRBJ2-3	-	CASSHPRGGPDTQYF	TGTGCCAGCAGCCACCCGCGGGGGGGCCCGGATACGCAGTATTTT
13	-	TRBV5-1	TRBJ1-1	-	CASRSTVNTEAFF	TGCGCCAGCAGATCGACAGTAAACACTGAAGCTTTCTTT
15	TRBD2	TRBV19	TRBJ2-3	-	CASSDRGGRADTQYF	TGTGCCAGTAGTGACCGGGGGGGGCGGGCGGATACGCAGTATTTT
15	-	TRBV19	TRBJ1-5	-	CASGTGRSVNQPQHF	TGTGCCAGTGGCACAGGGCGCTCGGTAAATCAGCCCCAGCATTTT
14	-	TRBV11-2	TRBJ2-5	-	CASSLEGRQETQYF	TGTGCCAGCAGCTTAGAAGGGAGACAAGAGACCCAGTACTTC
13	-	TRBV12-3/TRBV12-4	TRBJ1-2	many	CASSFGGGHGYTF	TGTGCCAGCAGTTTTGGGGGAGGCCATGGCTACACCTTC
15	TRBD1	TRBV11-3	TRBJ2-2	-	CASRPGQGNTGELFF	TGTGCCAGCAGGCCCGGACAGGGGAACACCGGGGAGCTGTTTTTT
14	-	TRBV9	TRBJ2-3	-	CASSVDSRADTQYF	TGTGCCAGCAGCGTAGATTCGAGGGCAGATACGCAGTATTTT
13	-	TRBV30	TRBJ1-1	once	CAWSYLSATEAFF	TGTGCCTGGAGTTACTTGTCCGCCACTGAAGCTTTCTTT
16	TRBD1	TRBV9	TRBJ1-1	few	CASSVAPAGGLTEAFF	TGTGCCAGCAGCGTAGCTCCAGCAGGGGGGTTAACTGAAGCTTTCTTT
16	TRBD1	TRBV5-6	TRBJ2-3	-	CASSDGTGYRTDTQYF	TGTGCCAGCAGCGACGGGACAGGGTATCGCACAGATACGCAGTATTTT
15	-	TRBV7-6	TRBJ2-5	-	CASSLRVDRGGTQYF	TGTGCCAGCAGCTTAAGGGTCGACCGGGGTGGGACCCAGTACTTC
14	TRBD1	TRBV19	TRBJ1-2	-	CASSVDRDNYGYTF	TGTGCCAGTAGTGTCGACAGGGACAACTATGGCTACACCTTC
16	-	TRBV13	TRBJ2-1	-	CASSLGSGLTYNEQFF	TGTGCCAGCAGCTTAGGTTCGGGACTTACCTACAATGAGCAGTTCTTC
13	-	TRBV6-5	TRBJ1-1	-	CASRDLGSTEAFF	TGTGCCAGCAGAGACCTAGGGAGCACTGAAGCTTTCTTT
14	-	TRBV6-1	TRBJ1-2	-	CASSEGTYQGGYTF	TGTGCCAGCAGTGAAGGGACCTACCAGGGAGGCTACACCTTC
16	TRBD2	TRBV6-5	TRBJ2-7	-	CASSYHGGGKSYEQYF	TGTGCCAGCAGTTACCATGGGGGGGGGAAGAGCTACGAGCAGTACTTC
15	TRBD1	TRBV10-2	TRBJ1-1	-	CASSEGAGGPTEAFF	TGCGCCAGCAGTGAGGGCGCAGGGGGACCGACTGAAGCTTTCTTT
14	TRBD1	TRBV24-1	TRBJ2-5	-	CATSENRGRETQYF	TGTGCCACCAGTGAAAACAGGGGGAGGGAGACCCAGTACTTC
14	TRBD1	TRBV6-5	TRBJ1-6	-	CASRSGQENSPLHF	TGTGCCAGCAGAAGTGGACAGGAAAATTCACCCCTCCACTTT
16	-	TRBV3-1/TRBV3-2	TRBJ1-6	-	CASSQGADTYNSPLHF	TGTGCCAGCAGCCAGGGGGCGGACACCTATAATTCACCCCTCCACTTT
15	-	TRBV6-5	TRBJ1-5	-	CASRPSGNSNQPQHF	TGTGCCAGCAGGCCCTCGGGGAACAGCAATCAGCCCCAGCATTTT
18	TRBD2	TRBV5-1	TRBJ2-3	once	CASSLSDSGVSGLDTQYF	TGCGCCAGCAGCTTGAGTGATAGCGGGGTTTCCGGGCTAGATACGCAGTATTTT
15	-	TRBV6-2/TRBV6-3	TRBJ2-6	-	CASSHQGGGANVLTF	TGTGCCAGCAGCCACCAGGGAGGAGGGGCCAACGTCCTGACTTTC
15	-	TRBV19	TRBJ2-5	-	CASSSLAAGRETQYF	TGTGCCAGTAGTTCTTTAGCGGCGGGACGGGAGACCCAGTACTTC
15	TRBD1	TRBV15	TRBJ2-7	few	CATSSDRGGFYEQYF	TGTGCCACCAGCTCGGACAGGGGAGGATTTTACGAGCAGTACTTC
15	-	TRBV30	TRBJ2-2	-	CAHRRGGLNTGELFF	TGTGCCCACCGGAGGGGGGGGCTGAACACCGGGGAGCTGTTTTTT
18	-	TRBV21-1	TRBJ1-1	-	CALRSEGQGFLMNTEAFF	TGTGCCCTACGAAGTGAGGGACAGGGATTTTTAATGAACACTGAAGCTTTCTTT
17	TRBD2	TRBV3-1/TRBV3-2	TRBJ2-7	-	CASSQDVILAGSYEQYF	TGTGCCAGCAGCCAAGATGTAATACTAGCGGGATCCTACGAGCAGTACTTC